The sequence of this T cell receptor (beta chain) was determined in a study of graft-versus-host responses after intestinal transplantation. Details on this clone: The antigen is unknown.

Assay: immunoSEQ multiplex PCR; the TCRdb copy retains only in-frame clones and omits some. The sample lists 90,000 to 130,000 clones, 90% to 95% occurring once. Overall study results and limits: GvH clones were found in recipient marrow; some appeared first in ileum or blood.

The starting material was unstimulated CD4+ T cells sorted from spleen or lymph node cells, obtained before transplant. This TCR came from a human donor who was the organ donor for an intestinal transplant.

CDR3 sequence reads: CASSLISSGARETQYF. Here the CDR3 DNA reads TGCGCCAGCAGCCTAATCTCTAGCGGAGCCCGAGAGACCCAGTACTTC. The V gene is TRBV5-1, the J gene TRBJ2-5, with TRBD2 matching 7 bases. V was pared by 4 bases and J by 4 bases, with 13 bases of the junction left unmatched. The germline gives CDR1 SGHRS, CDR2 YFSETQ. The length of the CDR3 is 16 residues. The variable domain in full, with the rest retrieved from reference TRBV5-1 and TRBJ2-5, is KAGVTQTPRYLIKTRGQQVTLSCSPISGHRSVSWYQQTPGQGLQFLFEYFSETQRNKGNFPGRFSGRQFSNSRSEMNVSTLELGDSALYLCASSLISSGARETQYFGPGTRLLVL.